This TCR beta chain is drawn from a study of blood T cell repertoires in COVID-19. This clone came up once. Profiling relied on immunoSEQ multiplex PCR, and the TCRdb table lists in-frame clones only, not all of them. The sample has under 200,000 clones; over 80% are singletons. Per germline, CDR1 LGHDT and CDR2 YNNKEL (reference sequence). The V gene lost 0 bases and the J gene lost 4 bases, with 13 bases spanning the gap. The CDR3 spans 16 residues. V usage is TRBV3-1 (or the pseudogene TRBV3-2) and J usage is TRBJ1-5, with D perhaps matching TRBD1 (5 bases). Sequencing was carried out using peripheral blood. This TCR came from a woman aged 40-49 years with acute or convalescent COVID-19. The CDR3 sequence is CASSQEGVGGNQPQHF. The CDR3 DNA sequence: TGTGCCAGCAGCCAAGAGGGCGTCGGGGGAAATCAGCCCCAGCATTTT.